These 5 T cell receptor beta chains were sequenced from one sample in a study of regulatory T cells in long-lasting Graves disease. Time point meaning: persistent/refractory GD, antithyroid drugs over 5 years with positive TRAb. Extracted RNA from PBMCs served as the source of the TCR library. Relying on iRepertoire HTBI primers and Arm-PCR of CDR3 regions, the team built TCR beta libraries. In TCRdb, the multiplex PCR reads were re-called with MiXCR into one record per CDR3 protein. This sample has about 400,000 distinct CDR3 sequences; more than 20% occur once, and the top ten carry around 20%. Sample: peripheral blood mononuclear cells (PBMCs), taken when the disease was refractory, from a patient treated with antithyroid drugs. Receptor source: a female donor with Graves disease.

This clonotype was detected only a few times. The chain uses TRBV6-1 and TRBJ2-2, with 8 nucleotides matching TRBD2. V was clipped by 7 bases and J by 0 bases; unmatched bases: 7. The CDR3 sequence is 16 residues long. Germline lookup yields CDR1 MNHNS and CDR2 SASEGT. CDR3 amino acids: CASNPRGGANTGELFF. The CDR3 bases are TGTGCCAGCAACCCTCGGGGGGGAGCGAACACCGGGGAGCTGTTTTTT.

This clonotype was counted a few times. The chain couples TRBV4-1 to TRBJ2-7; D might be TRBD1 (5 bases). Germline V lookup: CDR1 MGHRA, CDR2 YSYEKL. V was cut by 1 base and J by 3 bases, with 7 bases left in between. This CDR3 contains 13 residues. CDR3 sequence: CASSQGTGYEQYF. CDR3 DNA: TGCGCCAGCAGCCAAGGAACAGGCTACGAGCAGTACTTC.

This clonotype has only a few counts. The chain uses TRBV9 and TRBJ2-5; D gene unclear. The CDR3 runs 15 residues. CDR1 and CDR2 from the germline V gene are SGDLS and YYNGEE. The V gene lost 2 bases and the J gene lost 5 bases, with 16 bases spanning the gap. CDR3 residues: CASSVGGMPQETQYF. The DNA for the CDR3 is TGTGCCAGCAGCGTCGGTGGGATGCCCCAGGAGACCCAGTACTTC.

This clonotype came up many times. The J gene is TRBJ1-4, the V gene TRBV2; D gene unclear. The CDR3 consists of 13 residues. The germline V gene has CDR1 SNHLY and CDR2 FYNNEI. Trimming cost V 6 bases and J 8 bases, with 13 bases left between them. This CDR3 reads CASRQYSREKLFF. The CDR3 DNA follows: TGTGCCAGCAGGCAGTACTCTAGGGAAAAACTGTTTTTT.

This clonotype was picked up a small number of times. The V and J genes are TRBV27 and TRBJ2-2, with 7 positions matching TRBD1. The CDR3 contains 14 residues. The germline CDR1 and CDR2 sequences are MNHEY and SMNVEV (reference sequence). The J segment lost 7 bases and the V segment lost 6 bases, leaving 8 bases of the junction unmatched. The CDR3 reads CASRRQQGFGELFF. CDR3 bases: TGTGCCAGCAGACGACAACAGGGGTTCGGGGAGCTGTTTTTT.